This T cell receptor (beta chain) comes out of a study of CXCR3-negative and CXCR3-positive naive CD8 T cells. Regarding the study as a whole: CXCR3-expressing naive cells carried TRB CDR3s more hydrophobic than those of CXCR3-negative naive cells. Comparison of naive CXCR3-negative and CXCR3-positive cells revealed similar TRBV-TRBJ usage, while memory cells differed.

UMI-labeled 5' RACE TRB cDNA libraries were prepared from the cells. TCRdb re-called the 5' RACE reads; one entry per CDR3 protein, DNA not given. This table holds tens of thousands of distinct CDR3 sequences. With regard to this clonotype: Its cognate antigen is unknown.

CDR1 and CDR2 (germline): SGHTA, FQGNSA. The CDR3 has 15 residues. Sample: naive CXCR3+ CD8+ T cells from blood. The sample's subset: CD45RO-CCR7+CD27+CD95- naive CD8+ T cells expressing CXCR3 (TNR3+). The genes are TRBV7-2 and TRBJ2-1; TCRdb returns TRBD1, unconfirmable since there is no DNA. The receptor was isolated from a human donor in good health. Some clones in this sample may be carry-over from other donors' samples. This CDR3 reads CASSPLGQPYNEQFF.